This T cell receptor (beta chain) stems from a study of blood T cell repertoires in COVID-19 (dated by TCRdb to the early 2020s). A note on the overall study: Samples covering the acute and convalescent phases of COVID-19 were provided by collaborators in the United States, Italy and Spain. The prospective study material was composed of cDNA or gDNA derived from T cells, B-cell-depleted T cells, or PBMCs. Deeply sampled blood TCRbeta repertoires from subjects exposed to, actively infected with, or recovered from COVID-19 were included in the dataset. The repertoires were released in a freely available public database intended as a resource for research on the immune response to SARS-CoV-2. The samples were drawn from the first 160 participants of the ongoing ImmuneRACE study and from roughly 1,300 subjects provided by 6 global collaborators. Sample metadata almost always included a de-identified subject ID, COVID-19 status, age in years and sex. Where HLA class I and class II types were available, the types were taken from metadata supplied by the sample provider, not from assay-based typing. General study outcomes and caveats: The quantity of clinical and demographic metadata differed by source and by participant and was supplied without curation.

The collaborating institutions used their own protocols to collect whole blood in K2EDTA tubes. For TCRbeta analysis, collaborators shipped samples as frozen whole blood, isolated PBMCs, or DNA extracted from either of those sample types. Trimmed from V: 5 bases; trimmed from J: 2 bases; junction bases lacking a gene match: 18. Taken from the germline V gene, the CDR1 and CDR2 loops are MNHEY and SVGEGT. There are 19 amino acids in the CDR3, from cysteine to phenylalanine inclusive. Only the CDR3 portion is preserved as DNA: 57 bases, with reading frame beginning at the first base. TCRbeta CDR3 regions were amplified from genomic DNA by means of the immunoSEQ Assay, a bias-controlled multiplex PCR. The study's own analysis went as follows. Nucleated cell counts per sample were estimated from amplification of reference gene primers within the assay. Sequence reads were collapsed and filtered to measure the absolute abundance of every unique TCRbeta CDR3 rearrangement. For each sample, productive Simpson clonality was calculated as the square root of Simpson's diversity index over productive rearrangements. TCRdb took this table from immuneACCESS and kept in-frame rearrangements with V and J called. Such tables lack part of the clones; where checked against another copy, unresolved V genes explain under half of the gap, and the rest is unexplained. The V and J calls and clone size are taken from that table; D and trimming were inferred from the DNA. Recorded for this sample are 130,000 or so clones; approximately 87% of them occurred a single time. More than 2% of the sample is held by the ten biggest clonotypes.

As to this clone: Its cognate antigen has yet to be identified. No base quality information exists; no much larger clone differs at one position.

The TCR sequence derives from a woman aged 45-60 years with acute or convalescent COVID-19. Sequencing was done on a sample of peripheral blood. The chain couples TRBV6-2 or TRBV6-3 to TRBJ2-3, and TRBD1 aligns with 8 junction nucleotides. Here the CDR3 is given as CASSRQGPPTSLSTDTQYF. Read as DNA, the sequence is TGTGCCAGCAGTAGACAGGGGCCACCCACCTCGTTATCCACAGATACGCAGTATTTT.